This T cell receptor (beta chain) originates from a study of blood T cell repertoires in COVID-19 (dated by TCRdb to the early 2020s). The study in broad terms: Samples covering the acute and convalescent phases of COVID-19 were provided by collaborators in the United States, Italy and Spain. The prospective study material was composed of cDNA or gDNA derived from T cells, B-cell-depleted T cells, or PBMCs. Deeply sampled blood TCRbeta repertoires from subjects exposed to, actively infected with, or recovered from COVID-19 were included in the dataset. The repertoires were released in a freely available public database meant as a resource for research on the immune response to SARS-CoV-2. Samples were obtained from the ongoing ImmuneRACE study (first 160 participants) and from roughly 1,300 subjects provided by 6 global collaborators. Nearly every sample came with metadata listing a de-identified subject ID, COVID-19 status, age in years and sex. Where available, HLA class I and class II types were taken from metadata supplied by the sample provider and were not determined by assay-based typing. What the study reported, not specific to this receptor: The amount of clinical and demographic metadata varied by source and participant and was provided uncurated.

The immunoSEQ Assay, a bias-controlled multiplex PCR, was used to amplify TCRbeta CDR3 regions from genomic DNA. Processing in the source paper ran as follows. Within the assay, amplification of reference gene primers was used to estimate how many nucleated cells each sample contained. To quantify the absolute abundance of each unique TCRbeta CDR3 rearrangement, sequence reads were collapsed and filtered. For each sample, productive Simpson clonality was calculated as the square root of Simpson's diversity index over productive rearrangements. Drawn from immuneACCESS, this table holds only the in-frame rearrangements with V and J called that TCRdb kept. Clones are partly lost; checked studies trace under half to an unresolved V gene and leave the rest unexplained. Clone size and V and J calls were adopted from that table, with D and trimming inferred from the DNA. This sample gives around 140,000 clones in total; roughly nine tenths of them show up just once. Over 2% of the sample belongs to the ten largest clones.

One collaborating source in Seattle enrolled patients during active infection and followed them longitudinally through the course of disease. Collaborating institutions collected whole blood in K2EDTA tubes following their own protocols. For TCRbeta analysis, collaborators shipped samples in one of three forms: frozen whole blood, isolated PBMCs, or DNA extracted from either of those sample types. The CDR3 runs 18 amino acids, cysteine and phenylalanine included. Only the CDR3 portion is preserved as DNA: 54 bases, with reading frame beginning at the first base. Unmatched junction bases come to 8, with V trimmed by 0 bases and J by 1 base. From a lookup of the germline V gene, CDR1 and CDR2 are SGHNT and YENEEA. The sample holds one count of this clone. No antigen is known for it. No quality values exist for individual bases; no much larger clone is one base distant.

The V and J segments used are TRBV11-3 and TRBJ2-1; 8 central bases correspond to TRBD1. The sequenced material came from peripheral blood. This sequence originates from a human donor with COVID-19, enrolled during active disease. The donor label of this sample is uncertain. At the DNA level, the sequence is TGTGCCAGCAGCTTAGAAGGTGTCGGGGACAGGTCCTACAATGAGCAGTTCTTC. Its protein reads: CASSLEGVGDRSYNEQFF.